Listed below are T cell receptor beta chains from one sample, sequenced in a study of pediatric ulcerative colitis. TCRdb keeps only in-frame clones here, not all; method: immunoSEQ multiplex PCR. The repertoire holds about 64,000 clones, around 85% seen once, with around 3% in the top ten. Sequenced input: blood. The receptors here all came from a boy under 18 with severe ulcerative colitis. Each CDR3 is given with its conserved first and last residue. Fields, in order: CDR3 protein, V gene, clone size, J gene. Part of the rows lack a size; the others show once, few, many or a class for expanded clones.

CDR3aa: CASSLASGQLYEQYF; v_gene: TRBV11-3; abundance: .; j_gene: TRBJ2-7
CDR3aa: CASILAGGTGELFF; v_gene: TRBV7-9; abundance: .; j_gene: TRBJ2-2
CDR3aa: CASGPGQGYNEQFF; v_gene: TRBV7-9; abundance: .; j_gene: TRBJ2-1
CDR3aa: CASSLIQGAEAFF; v_gene: TRBV7-2; abundance: .; j_gene: TRBJ1-1
CDR3aa: CASSKGLAGYEQYF; v_gene: TRBV6-5; abundance: .; j_gene: TRBJ2-7
CDR3aa: CASSLDSGGIYTEAFF; v_gene: TRBV11-2; abundance: .; j_gene: TRBJ1-1
CDR3aa: CATLAGDSNEQFF; v_gene: TRBV19; abundance: .; j_gene: TRBJ2-1
CDR3aa: CASSKDREDSQFF; v_gene: TRBV6-1; abundance: once; j_gene: TRBJ2-1
CDR3aa: CASLGRLGPGETQYF; v_gene: TRBV5-8; abundance: .; j_gene: TRBJ2-5
CDR3aa: CASSPTGMNTEAFF; v_gene: TRBV11-2; abundance: .; j_gene: TRBJ1-1
CDR3aa: CASSSGQGGGGANVLTF; v_gene: TRBV5-1; abundance: .; j_gene: TRBJ2-6
CDR3aa: CASSQQPHEKLFF; v_gene: TRBV19; abundance: .; j_gene: TRBJ1-4
CDR3aa: CASGSDRAIPGELFF; v_gene: TRBV19; abundance: .; j_gene: TRBJ2-2
CDR3aa: CASSQEVGRAPGELFF; v_gene: TRBV4-1; abundance: .; j_gene: TRBJ2-2
CDR3aa: CASSLVTSGSVMGTQYF; v_gene: TRBV11-3; abundance: .; j_gene: TRBJ2-3
CDR3aa: CASSPKLRGTSATYNEQFF; v_gene: TRBV7-8; abundance: medium-sized; j_gene: TRBJ2-1
CDR3aa: CASSGLSGSGNQPQHF; v_gene: TRBV19; abundance: few; j_gene: TRBJ1-5
CDR3aa: CASSRQDVEQYF; v_gene: TRBV5-6; abundance: .; j_gene: TRBJ2-7
CDR3aa: CASSLGGGGGDTQYF; v_gene: TRBV11-2; abundance: .; j_gene: TRBJ2-3
CDR3aa: CASSVSGGGTGWDTQYF; v_gene: TRBV2; abundance: .; j_gene: TRBJ2-3
CDR3aa: CASTGESTDTQYF; v_gene: TRBV2; abundance: .; j_gene: TRBJ2-3
CDR3aa: CASRISAGGTETQYF; v_gene: TRBV6-1; abundance: .; j_gene: TRBJ2-5
CDR3aa: CASSESGRALGTDTQYF; v_gene: TRBV2; abundance: .; j_gene: TRBJ2-3
CDR3aa: CASSVSRVDTEAFF; v_gene: TRBV19; abundance: few; j_gene: TRBJ1-1
CDR3aa: CASSSRTGPRYEQYF; v_gene: TRBV7-2; abundance: .; j_gene: TRBJ2-7
CDR3aa: CASRELAGGPETQYF; v_gene: TRBV2; abundance: .; j_gene: TRBJ2-5